This passage covers 13 T cell receptor beta chains from one sample sequenced in a study of a mutant IDH1 vaccine in newly diagnosed glioma. Clones were read by immunoSEQ multiplex PCR, and TCRdb kept only the in-frame ones, dropping some. The sample has tens of thousands of clones, about 84% seen once; the top ten hold roughly 3.5%. These TCRs are of unknown antigen specificity. Time point specified: week 11, during vaccination. Doses consisted of 300 ug of mutant IDH1 20-mer peptide each, paired with topical imiquimod. The sequencing used PBMCs, collected from a glioma patient whose treatment included an IDH1 peptide vaccine. The receptors were sampled from a man aged 30 to 45 with glioma.

The chain combines TRBV6-6 with TRBJ1-1; TRBD1 aligns across 8 bases. This CDR3 region has 16 residues. Unmatched junction bases numbered 14, after V lost 7 bases and J lost 4 bases. Germline-derived CDR1 and CDR2 are MNHNY and SVGAGI (reference sequence). CDR3: CASKGQGARLGTEAFF. Written as DNA, the CDR3 is TGTGCCAGCAAAGGGCAGGGGGCACGGTTGGGCACTGAAGCTTTCTTT.

The chain is built from TRBV18 and TRBJ2-7; 9 bases match TRBD1. V was clipped by 6 bases and J by 2 bases; unmatched bases: 11. Germline CDR1 reads KGHSH; CDR2 reads LQKENI. The CDR3 extends over 16 amino acids. The CDR3 loop is CASSRQGVRLPYEQYF. The CDR3 DNA is TGTGCCAGCTCCCGACAGGGGGTAAGACTTCCCTACGAGCAGTACTTC.

V usage is TRBV2 and J usage is TRBJ2-3, with TRBD2 identical over 13 bases. The ends lost 5 bases at V and 5 bases at J; junction bases unmatched: 7. The CDR3 contains 16 residues. Germline loops: CDR1 SNHLY, CDR2 FYNNEI. Here the CDR3 DNA reads TGTGCCAGCAGTAAAGGACTAGCGGGAGAGGTAGATACGCAGTATTTT. Translation: CASSKGLAGEVDTQYF.

This sequence joins TRBV7-7 and TRBJ2-7, with a possible D match to TRBD2 (6 bases). Germline CDR1 is SSHAT and CDR2 is FNYEAQ (reference sequence). This CDR3 is built from 14 residues. Trimming pared 5 bases from V and 3 bases from J, leaving 14 bases between. DNA for the CDR3: TGTGCCAGCAGCGCGTCCGCGCGGGGCTACGAGCAGTACTTC. It specifies CASSASARGYEQYF.

The chain recombines TRBV29-1 with TRBJ2-1; D uncertain. The CDR3 covers 15 residues. V shed 4 bases and J shed 0 bases, with 13 bases lying between them. From germline, CDR1 is SQVTM and CDR2 ANQGSEA. DNA of the CDR3: TGCAGCGTTGCAGGAACTGCGAGCTCCTACAATGAGCAGTTCTTC. Translating it yields CSVAGTASSYNEQFF.

In nucleotides, the CDR3 is TGTGCCAGCAGTTTTAGGGGGAAAGGGGCCTACGAGCAGTACTTC. It encodes CASSFRGKGAYEQYF. V and J are TRBV28 and TRBJ2-7; possible D gene TRBD1, 6 bases. Germline V CDR1 and CDR2: MDHEN, SYDVKM. Trimming stripped 3 bases from V and 2 bases from J, with 14 bases between. The CDR3 sequence is 15 residues long.

The chain couples TRBV6-6 to TRBJ2-7; TRBD2 might be the D (6 bases). CDR3 length equals 13 residues. Germline assignment: CDR1 MNHNY and CDR2 SVGAGI (reference sequence). The V end lost 6 bases, the J end lost 4 bases, and 13 bases lay between the germline ends. The CDR3 DNA is TGTGCCAGCAGGCGGGGCAGCCCTTACGAGCAGTACTTC. It codes for CASRRGSPYEQYF.

The chain uses TRBV5-1 and TRBJ2-6; the D is unclear. The CDR3 loop spans 15 amino acids. V gave up 1 base and J gave up 0 bases, with 5 bases separating them. The germline CDR1 and CDR2 sequences are SGHRS and YFSETQ. CDR3 protein: CASSLSPSGANVLTF. The CDR3 DNA follows: TGCGCCAGCAGCTTGTCTCCCTCTGGGGCCAACGTCCTGACTTTC. Variable domain in full (rest from reference TRBV5-1 and TRBJ2-6): KAGVTQTPRYLIKTRGQQVTLSCSPISGHRSVSWYQQTPGQGLQFLFEYFSETQRNKGNFPGRFSGRQFSNSRSEMNVSTLELGDSALYLCASSLSPSGANVLTFGAGSRLTVL.

The chain carries TRBV4-2 and TRBJ2-3; TRBD2 aligns across 10 bases. With 4 bases clipped from V and 2 bases from J, the junction kept 12 bases outside the gene matches. From germline, CDR1 is LGHNA and CDR2 YNFKEQ. The CDR3 contains 18 residues. The CDR3 reads CASSPQMELAGSTDTQYF. CDR3 DNA sequence: TGTGCCAGCAGCCCCCAAATGGAACTAGCGGGATCCACAGATACGCAGTATTTT.

This clone was seen more than once but under ten times. This sequence joins TRBV18 and TRBJ1-5; no reliable D call. In germline, CDR1 is KGHSH, CDR2 LQKENI. CDR3 size: 17 residues. The germline V and J ends were trimmed by 0 bases and 0 bases, with 12 bases remaining between them. The CDR3 DNA follows: TGTGCCAGCTCACCACCTGGAGGCAGTAATAGCAATCAGCCCCAGCATTTT. Amino acid sequence: CASSPPGGSNSNQPQHF.

This rearrangement joins TRBV7-9 to TRBJ2-1; tentative D call: TRBD2 (5 bases). Germline V gene sequence: CDR1 SEHNR, CDR2 FQNEAQ (reference sequence). The CDR3 contains 14 residues. V was trimmed by 3 bases and J by 12 bases, leaving 18 bases between them. Here the CDR3 reads CASSFSEGTLMQFF. The CDR3 DNA is TGTGCCAGCAGCTTTTCCGAGGGCACCCTCATGCAGTTCTTC.

This clone was observed a few times. The rearrangement uses TRBV18 and TRBJ2-3; 7 bases align to TRBD2. The germline gives CDR1 KGHSH, CDR2 LQKENI. This CDR3 comprises 14 residues. V was pared by 8 bases and J by 5 bases, with 10 bases of the junction left unmatched. The CDR3 reads CASQSTSTIDTQYF. In nucleotides, the CDR3 is TGTGCCAGCCAATCGACTAGCACAATAGATACGCAGTATTTT.

The J gene is TRBJ2-5, the V gene TRBV28; D is undetermined. CDR3 size: 12 residues. The germline CDR1 and CDR2 sequences are MDHEN and SYDVKM. Trimming took off 5 bases at V and 5 bases at J, with 9 bases between the two ends. The CDR3 nucleotides read TGTGCCAGCAGTACCTCCGGGGAGACCCAGTACTTC. It specifies CASSTSGETQYF.